Detailed here is one TCR beta chain. Its specificity is unknown. This CDR3 is missing its conserved last phenylalanine or tryptophan, likely due to a read error. The CDR3 contains 16 residues. Germline-derived CDR1 and CDR2 are MNHEY and SVGAGI. Germline trimming cut 4 bases from V and 1 base from J; bases unmatched to any gene: 6. The data belong to a study of response to subunit inactivated influenza vaccine. Overall study findings and caveats: Each seasonal influenza vaccination recruits few new T cells, the authors suggested.

TCRdb used MiXCR to reprocess the RT-PCR reads, holding one entry per CDR3 protein. The table includes 300,000 to 350,000 distinct CDR3 sequences, 20% to 25% detected once. The sample here was PBMCs from blood, taken approximately 22 months after vaccination. This TCR was recovered from a man aged 50 to 69 who received an inactivated influenza vaccine. The genes are TRBV6-5 and TRBJ2-1, with TRBD2 matching 8 bases. The CDR3 sequence: CASSWLSGESYNEQFV. In nucleotides, the CDR3 is TGTGCCAGCAGTTGGCTTAGCGGGGAATCCTACAATGAGCAGTTCGTC.